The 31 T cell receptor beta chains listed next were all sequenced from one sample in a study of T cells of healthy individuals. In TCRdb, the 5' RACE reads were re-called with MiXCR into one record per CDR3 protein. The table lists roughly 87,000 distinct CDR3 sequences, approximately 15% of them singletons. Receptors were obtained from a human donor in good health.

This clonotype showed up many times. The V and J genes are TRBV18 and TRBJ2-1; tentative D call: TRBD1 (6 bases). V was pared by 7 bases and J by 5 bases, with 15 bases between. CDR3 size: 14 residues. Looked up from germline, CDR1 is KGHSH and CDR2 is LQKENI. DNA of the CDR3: TGTGCCAGCTGTATGAGGGGGTTGGACAATGAGCAGTTCTTC. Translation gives CASCMRGLDNEQFF.

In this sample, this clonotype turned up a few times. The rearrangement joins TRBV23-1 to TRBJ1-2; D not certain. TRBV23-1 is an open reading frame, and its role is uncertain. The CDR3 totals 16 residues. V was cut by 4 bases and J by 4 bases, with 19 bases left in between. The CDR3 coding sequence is TGCGCCAGCAGTCCATCCCAAGGACGATCGCGCTATGGCTACACCTTC. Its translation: CASSPSQGRSRYGYTF.

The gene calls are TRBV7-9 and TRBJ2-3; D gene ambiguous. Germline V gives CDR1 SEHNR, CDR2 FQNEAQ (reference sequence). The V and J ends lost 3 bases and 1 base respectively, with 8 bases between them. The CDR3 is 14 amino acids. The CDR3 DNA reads TGTGCCAGCAGCTTTACCCCGGGCACAGATACGCAGTATTTT. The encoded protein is CASSFTPGTDTQYF.

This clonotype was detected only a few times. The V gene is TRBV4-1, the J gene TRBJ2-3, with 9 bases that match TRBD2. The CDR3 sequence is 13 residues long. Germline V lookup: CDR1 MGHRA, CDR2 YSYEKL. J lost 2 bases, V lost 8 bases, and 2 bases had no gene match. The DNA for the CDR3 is TGCGCCAGCCAGCGGGGGGCCACAGATACGCAGTATTTT. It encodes CASQRGATDTQYF.

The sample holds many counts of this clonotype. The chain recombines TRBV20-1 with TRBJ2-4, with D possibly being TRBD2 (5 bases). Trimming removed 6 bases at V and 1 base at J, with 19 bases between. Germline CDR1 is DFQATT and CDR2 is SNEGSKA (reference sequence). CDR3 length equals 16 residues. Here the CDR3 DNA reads TGCAGTGCCCGAGAGGGAAGCGAGAGGGCCAAAAACATTCAGTACTTC. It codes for CSAREGSERAKNIQYF.

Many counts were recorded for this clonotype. The DNA of the CDR3 is TGCAGTGCTAGTCACCTTGGCGGGACGTCCTACGAGCAGTACTTC. Protein product: CSASHLGGTSYEQYF. The V gene is TRBV20-1, the J gene TRBJ2-7; D is possibly TRBD2 (6 bases). Per germline, CDR1 DFQATT and CDR2 SNEGSKA (reference sequence). The CDR3 contains 15 residues. Between the trimmed V and J ends, which lost 3 bases and 1 base, there was a span of 16 bases.

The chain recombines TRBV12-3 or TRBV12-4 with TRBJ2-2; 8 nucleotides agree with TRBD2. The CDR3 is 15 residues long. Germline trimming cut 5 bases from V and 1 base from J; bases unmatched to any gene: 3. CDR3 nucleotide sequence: TGTGCCAGCAGTCGCGGGGGGAGGAACACCGGGGAGCTGTTTTTT. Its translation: CASSRGGRNTGELFF.

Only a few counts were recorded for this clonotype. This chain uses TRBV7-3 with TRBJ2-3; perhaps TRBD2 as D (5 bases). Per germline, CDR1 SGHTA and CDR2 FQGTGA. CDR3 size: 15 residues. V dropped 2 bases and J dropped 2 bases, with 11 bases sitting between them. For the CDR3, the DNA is TGTGCCAGCAGCTTAGGAGCGGACTCCACAGATACGCAGTATTTT. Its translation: CASSLGADSTDTQYF.

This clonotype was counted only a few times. DNA for the CDR3: TGTGCCACCAGCAGAGGACCTCACACAGATACGCAGTATTTT. As protein: CATSRGPHTDTQYF. The V call is TRBV15, the J call TRBJ2-3; the D is unclear. Deletions cut 1 base from V and 2 bases from J, with 7 bases between. The CDR3 consists of 14 residues. The germline CDR1 and CDR2 sequences are LNHNV and YYDKDF (reference sequence).

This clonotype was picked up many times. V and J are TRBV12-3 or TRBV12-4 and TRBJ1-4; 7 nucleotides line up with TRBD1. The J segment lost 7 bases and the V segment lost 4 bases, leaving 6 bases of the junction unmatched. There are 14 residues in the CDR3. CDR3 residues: CASSSTGMAEKLFF. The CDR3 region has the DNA TGTGCCAGCAGTTCGACAGGGATGGCTGAAAAACTGTTTTTT.

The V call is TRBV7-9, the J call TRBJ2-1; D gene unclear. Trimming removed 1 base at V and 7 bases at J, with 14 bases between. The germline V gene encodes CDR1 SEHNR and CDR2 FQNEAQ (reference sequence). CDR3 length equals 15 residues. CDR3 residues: CASSLGQVAGNEQFF. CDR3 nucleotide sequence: TGTGCCAGCAGCTTAGGGCAGGTAGCTGGTAATGAGCAGTTCTTC.

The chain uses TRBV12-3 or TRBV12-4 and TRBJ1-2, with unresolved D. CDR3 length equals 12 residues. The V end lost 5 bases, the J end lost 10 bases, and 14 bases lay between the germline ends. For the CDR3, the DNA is TGTGCCAGCAGTGCCCGACTAACGGCCTACACCTTC. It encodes CASSARLTAYTF.

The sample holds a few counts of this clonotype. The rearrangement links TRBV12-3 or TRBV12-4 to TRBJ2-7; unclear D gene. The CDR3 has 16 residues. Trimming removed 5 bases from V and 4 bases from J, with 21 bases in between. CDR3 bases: TGTGCCAGCAGTGGCCGCGCCGACCAAACCCAATACGAGCAGTACTTC. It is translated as CASSGRADQTQYEQYF.

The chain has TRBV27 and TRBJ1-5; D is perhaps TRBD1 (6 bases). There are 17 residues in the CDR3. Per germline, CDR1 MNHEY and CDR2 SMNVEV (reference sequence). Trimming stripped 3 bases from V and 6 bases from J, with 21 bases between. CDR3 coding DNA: TGTGCCAGCAGTTTGTCGGGAAATCCCTGGGGGCCTCAGCCCCAGCATTTT. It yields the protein CASSLSGNPWGPQPQHF.

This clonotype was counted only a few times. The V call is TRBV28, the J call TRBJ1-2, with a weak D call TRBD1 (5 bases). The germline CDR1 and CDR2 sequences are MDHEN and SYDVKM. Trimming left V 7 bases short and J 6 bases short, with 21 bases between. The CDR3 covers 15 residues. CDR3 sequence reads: CASTLWQGDLNGYTF. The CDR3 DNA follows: TGTGCCAGCACCTTGTGGCAGGGAGATTTGAATGGCTACACCTTC.

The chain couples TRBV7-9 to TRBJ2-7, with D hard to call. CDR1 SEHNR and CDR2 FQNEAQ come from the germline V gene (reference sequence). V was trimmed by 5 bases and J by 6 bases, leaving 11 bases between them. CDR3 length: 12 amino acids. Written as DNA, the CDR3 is TGTGCCAGCAGCCCGAGCCTGAGCGAGCAGTACTTC. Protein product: CASSPSLSEQYF.

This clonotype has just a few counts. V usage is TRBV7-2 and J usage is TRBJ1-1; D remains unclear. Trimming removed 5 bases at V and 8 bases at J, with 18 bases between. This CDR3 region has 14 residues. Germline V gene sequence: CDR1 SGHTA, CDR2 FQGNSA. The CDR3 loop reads CASSLHGPTAEAFF. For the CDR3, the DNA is TGTGCCAGCAGCCTTCACGGTCCTACCGCCGAAGCTTTCTTT.

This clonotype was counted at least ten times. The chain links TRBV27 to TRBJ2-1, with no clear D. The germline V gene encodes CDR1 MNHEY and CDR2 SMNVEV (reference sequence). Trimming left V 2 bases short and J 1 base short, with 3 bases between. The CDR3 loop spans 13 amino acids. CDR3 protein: CASSLRSYNEQFF. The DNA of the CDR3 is TGTGCCAGCAGTTTACGATCCTACAATGAGCAGTTCTTC.

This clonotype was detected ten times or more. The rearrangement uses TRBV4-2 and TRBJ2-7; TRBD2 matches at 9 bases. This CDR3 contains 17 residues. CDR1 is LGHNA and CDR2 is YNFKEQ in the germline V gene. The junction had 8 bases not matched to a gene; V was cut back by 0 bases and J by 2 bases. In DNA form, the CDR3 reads TGTGCCAGCAGCCAAGATCGGTACAGCGGGGGGACCTACGAGCAGTACTTC. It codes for CASSQDRYSGGTYEQYF.

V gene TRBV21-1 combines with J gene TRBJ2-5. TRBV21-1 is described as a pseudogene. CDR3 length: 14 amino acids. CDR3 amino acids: CASAPVSVQETQYF. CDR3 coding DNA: TGTGCCAGCGCACCCGTATCGGTCCAAGAGACCCAGTACTTC.

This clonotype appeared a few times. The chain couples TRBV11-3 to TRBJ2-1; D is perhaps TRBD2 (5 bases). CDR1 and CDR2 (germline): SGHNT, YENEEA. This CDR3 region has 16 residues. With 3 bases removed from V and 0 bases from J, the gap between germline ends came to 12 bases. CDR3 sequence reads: CASSLGVTSSYNEQFF. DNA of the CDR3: TGTGCCAGCAGCTTGGGCGTTACTAGCTCCTACAATGAGCAGTTCTTC.

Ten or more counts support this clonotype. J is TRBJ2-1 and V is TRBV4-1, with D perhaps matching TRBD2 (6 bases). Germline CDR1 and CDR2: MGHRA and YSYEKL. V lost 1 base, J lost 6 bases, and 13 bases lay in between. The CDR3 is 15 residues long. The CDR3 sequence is CASSQVGRGSNEQFF. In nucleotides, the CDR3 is TGCGCCAGCAGCCAAGTCGGGAGAGGGAGCAATGAGCAGTTCTTC.

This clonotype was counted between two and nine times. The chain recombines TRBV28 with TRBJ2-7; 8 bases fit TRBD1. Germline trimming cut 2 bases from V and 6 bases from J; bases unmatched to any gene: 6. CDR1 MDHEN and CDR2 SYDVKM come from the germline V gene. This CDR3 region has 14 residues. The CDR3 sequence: CASSLSQGASEQYF. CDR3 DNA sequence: TGTGCCAGCAGTTTAAGTCAGGGGGCAAGCGAGCAGTACTTC.

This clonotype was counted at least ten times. This CDR3 is CASSLIKGDTGELFF. CDR3 in DNA: TGCGCCAGCAGCTTGATTAAAGGTGACACCGGGGAGCTGTTTTTT. The rearrangement uses TRBV5-1 and TRBJ2-2; D is unclear. V was cut by 1 base and J by 3 bases, with 10 bases left in between. The CDR3 sequence is 15 residues long. From germline, CDR1 is SGHRS and CDR2 YFSETQ.

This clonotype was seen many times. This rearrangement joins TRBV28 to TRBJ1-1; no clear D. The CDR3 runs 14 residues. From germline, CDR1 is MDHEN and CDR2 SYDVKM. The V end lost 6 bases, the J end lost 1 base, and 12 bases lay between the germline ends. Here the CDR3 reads CASSPFRRNTEAFF. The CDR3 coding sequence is TGTGCCAGCAGCCCATTCCGGAGGAACACTGAAGCTTTCTTT.

The DNA for the CDR3 is TGTGCCAGCAGCCAGGACGGAGTATATGGCTACACCTTC. Translation gives CASSQDGVYGYTF. V gene TRBV6-5 combines with J gene TRBJ1-2; no firm D call. Trimming removed 6 bases at V and 5 bases at J, with 13 bases between. Germline V lookup: CDR1 MNHEY, CDR2 SVGAGI. CDR3 length: 13 amino acids.

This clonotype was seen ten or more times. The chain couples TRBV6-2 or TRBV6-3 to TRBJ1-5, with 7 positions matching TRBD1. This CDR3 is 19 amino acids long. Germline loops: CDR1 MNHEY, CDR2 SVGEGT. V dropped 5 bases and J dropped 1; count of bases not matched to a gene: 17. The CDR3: CASSPDRLLEAGSNQPQHF. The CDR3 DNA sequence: TGTGCCAGCAGTCCGGACAGGTTGTTGGAGGCTGGAAGCAATCAGCCCCAGCATTTT.

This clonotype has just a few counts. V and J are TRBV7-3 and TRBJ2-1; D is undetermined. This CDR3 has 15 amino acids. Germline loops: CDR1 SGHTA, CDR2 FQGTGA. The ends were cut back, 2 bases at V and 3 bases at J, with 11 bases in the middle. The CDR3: CASSLRAAHYNEQFF. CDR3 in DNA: TGTGCCAGCAGCTTACGGGCGGCCCACTACAATGAGCAGTTCTTC.

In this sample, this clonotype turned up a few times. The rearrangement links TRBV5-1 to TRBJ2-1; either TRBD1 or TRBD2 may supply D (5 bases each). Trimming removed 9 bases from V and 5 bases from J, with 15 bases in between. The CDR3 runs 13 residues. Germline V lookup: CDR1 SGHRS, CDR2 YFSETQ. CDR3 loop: CAISDSGHNEQFF. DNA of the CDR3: TGCGCCATTTCAGACAGCGGTCACAATGAGCAGTTCTTC.

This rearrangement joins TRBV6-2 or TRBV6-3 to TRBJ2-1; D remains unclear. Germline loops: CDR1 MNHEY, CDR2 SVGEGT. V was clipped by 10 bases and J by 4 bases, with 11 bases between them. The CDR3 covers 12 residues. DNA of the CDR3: TGTGCCACTGCGGACGGGTACAATGAGCAGTTCTTC. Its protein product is CATADGYNEQFF.

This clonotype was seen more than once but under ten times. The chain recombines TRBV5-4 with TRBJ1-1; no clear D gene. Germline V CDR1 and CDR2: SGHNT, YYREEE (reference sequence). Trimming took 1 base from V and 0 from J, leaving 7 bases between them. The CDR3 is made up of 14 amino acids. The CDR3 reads CASSLRPLNTEAFF. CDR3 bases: TGTGCCAGCAGCTTGCGACCATTGAACACTGAAGCTTTCTTT.